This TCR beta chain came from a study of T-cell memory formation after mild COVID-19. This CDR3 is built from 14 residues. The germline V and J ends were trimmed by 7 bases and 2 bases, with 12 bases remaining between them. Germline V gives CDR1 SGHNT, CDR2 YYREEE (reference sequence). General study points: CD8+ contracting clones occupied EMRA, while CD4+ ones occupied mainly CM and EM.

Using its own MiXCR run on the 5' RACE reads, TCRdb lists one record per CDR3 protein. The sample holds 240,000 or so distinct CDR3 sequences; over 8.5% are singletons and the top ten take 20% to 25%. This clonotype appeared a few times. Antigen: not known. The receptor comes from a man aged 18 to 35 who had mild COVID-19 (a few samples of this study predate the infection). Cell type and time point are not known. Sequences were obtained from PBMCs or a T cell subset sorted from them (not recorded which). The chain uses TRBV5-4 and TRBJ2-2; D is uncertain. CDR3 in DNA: TGTGCCAGCCGTGGTTACTTCAACACCGGGGAGCTGTTTTTT. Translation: CASRGYFNTGELFF.